The present T cell receptor beta chain was sequenced within a study of T-cell memory formation after mild COVID-19. Overall study findings and caveats: There was no confirmation that second-wave clones peaking on day 37 were SARS-CoV-2 specific.

TCRdb reprocessed the 5' RACE reads via MiXCR and lists one record per CDR3 protein. Of hundreds of thousands of distinct CDR3 sequences detected, about 22% appear once; the ten largest clones hold roughly 9.1%. The CDR3 contains 15 residues. J lost 10 bases, V lost 7 bases, and 14 bases had no gene match. This clonotype occurred a few times. No antigen is known for it. This chain uses TRBV12-3 or TRBV12-4 with TRBJ2-1, with 9 positions matching TRBD2. Sequencing used PBMCs or a T cell subset sorted from them (not recorded which). The TCR sequence derives from an adult woman who had mild COVID-19 (a few samples of this study predate the infection). Cell type and time point are not known. CDR3 coding DNA: TGTGCCAGCACCCCAAGCGGGAGGACCTCCAGCGAGCAGTTCTTC. This translates into CASTPSGRTSSEQFF.